Below, one T cell receptor beta chain is given with its context. Its cognate antigen is unknown. Germline is not matched at one junction end, which may reflect a read error. TCR beta cDNA was made from approximately 500 ng total RNA with a constant-region primer. Amplification in three nested multiplex PCR rounds with slightly modified ARM-PCR gave rise to TCR beta libraries. Investigators reported that the first two PCR rounds, at 10 to 11 cycles each, used TRBV1-TRBV30 forward primers with a C-beta reverse primer. TCRdb used MiXCR to reprocess the multiplex PCR reads, holding one entry per CDR3 protein. In the table there are approximately 100,000 distinct CDR3 sequences, approximately 70% of which are singletons. The data belong to a study of tumor-infiltrating lymphocytes in primary liver carcinoma. Across the study: Patients were both men and women, whose ages ran from 30 to 69 years. Study-level results: Only about 7.5-24% of top clones spanned all five tumor regions.

Each 20-30 mg portion of unsorted bulk tissue served as the source for co-extraction of RNA and DNA. Tumors were each sampled at five separate regions. Whichever tumor sample was examined, it had over 90% viable tumor cells. Germline V gives CDR1 SGHAT, CDR2 FQNNGV. The CDR3 consists of 16 residues. This chain links TRBV11-2 with TRBJ1-3; the D is unclear. The TCR comes from a woman in her sixties with primary liver carcinoma and hepatitis B virus infection. The sample was liver tumor tissue from sampling region 2. Subset specified: tumor region T2, inferior pole. CDR3 in DNA: TGTACCAGTAGCTTAGGTCATGCCTCGGAGGGAAACACCATATACTTT. As protein: CTSSLGHASEGNTIYF.